This T cell receptor (beta chain) was sequenced in a study of T cells expressing NK-cell markers. Study results and caveats: Several donors showed these clonotypes also leading the CD3+CD56-NKG2C+ fraction.

Germline V gene lookup returns CDR1 DFQATT and CDR2 SNEGSKA (reference sequence). The CDR3 has 15 amino acids. A word on this clonotype: Antigen: not known.

TCRdb reanalyzed the 5' RACE reads, giving one entry per CDR3 protein sequence and no DNA. Here the sample table reports 300,000 to 450,000 distinct CDR3 sequences. Material: blood T cells: a sorted CD56 or NKG2C T cell subset, CD4+ or CD8+ T cells, or bulk PBMC T cells (not recorded which). The TCR originated in a man aged 18 to 70 in good health. The V and J genes are TRBV20-1 and TRBJ2-7; TCRdb indicates TRBD2, and absent DNA this call remains unverified. The CDR3 loop reads CSARGLAGGQSEQYF.